This T cell receptor beta chain was identified in a study of cytomegalovirus exposure and HLA in healthy donors. Study-wide results and limits: The authors later found most CMV-associated TCR beta chains appeared HLA-restricted. When a later analysis compared HLA-associated TCR beta chains with equally common others, the HLA-associated chains turned out to be more clonally expanded and to have lower generation probabilities.

This clone was seen just once. Its antigen remains unidentified. J lost 7 bases, V lost 1 base, and 6 bases had no gene match. Germline CDR1 is LNHDA and CDR2 is SQIVND (reference sequence). The CDR3 has 14 amino acids. 13 Jbeta primers and 60 Vbeta primers were used for the PCR. Sequencing used immunoSEQ multiplex PCR; TCRdb keeps in-frame clones, though not all of them. This table has around 250,000 clones, about 80% appearing once. The TCR comes from a woman in her sixties or seventies in good health and CMV-seropositive. The sequenced sample consisted of PBMCs. The rearrangement uses TRBV19 and TRBJ1-2; 7 nucleotides agree with TRBD1. The CDR3 region has the DNA TGTGCCAGTAGTATAGGGGACAGAATCGGTGGCTACACCTTC. Protein: CASSIGDRIGGYTF.